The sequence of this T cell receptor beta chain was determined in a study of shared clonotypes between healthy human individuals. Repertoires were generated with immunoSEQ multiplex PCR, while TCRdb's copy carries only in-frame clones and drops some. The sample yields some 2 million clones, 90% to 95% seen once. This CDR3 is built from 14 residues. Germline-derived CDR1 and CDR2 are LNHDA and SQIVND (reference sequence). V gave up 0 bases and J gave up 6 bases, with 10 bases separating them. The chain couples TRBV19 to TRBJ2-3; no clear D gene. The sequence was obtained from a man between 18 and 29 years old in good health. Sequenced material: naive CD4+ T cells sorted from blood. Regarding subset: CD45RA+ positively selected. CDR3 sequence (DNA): TGTGCCAGTAGTATAGATCCCGGCCGGGATACGCAGTATTTT. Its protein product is CASSIDPGRDTQYF.